The source of this T cell receptor beta chain is a study of vaccination and CD4 T cells after COVID-19 (dated by TCRdb to about 2022). Background for the entire study: Every convalescent patient had a positive nasal swab PCR test for SARS-CoV-2, with mild disease in nine or ten patients and severe disease in one. Six males and four females were included in the convalescent cohort, with two Hispanic individuals, seven Caucasians, two Asians and one multiracial person represented. Participants received two doses of either the Pfizer-BioNTech BNT162b2 vaccine (n=8) or the Moderna mRNA-1273 vaccine (n=2). Post-COVID blood samples from convalescent patients were collected a median of about 100 days after diagnosis, with a range of roughly 35 to 161 days. The time from the second vaccine dose to post-vaccine blood sampling had a median of roughly 77 days and ranged from about 14 to 250 days. Overlapping spike peptide pools from SARS-CoV-2 and from the common cold coronaviruses HCoV-NL63, HCoV-OC43 and HCoV-229E were used as culture stimuli. In control cultures, a CEFX viral epitope pool was used as positive control, an HIV-1 Nef peptide pool was used as negative control, or no peptide was added. In roughly 10 COVID-19 convalescent patients and several infection-naive healthy vaccine recipients, the spike-specific CD4+ TCR repertoire before mRNA vaccination was compared with the repertoire after mRNA vaccination. Results and caveats for the whole study, not just this receptor: In convalescent patients, a median roughly 87% of post-vaccine SARS-CoV-2-reactive clones were detected only after vaccination, and vaccine-specific priming was suggested by this finding. Although the median number of SARS-CoV-2-reactive clonotypes went up from some 23 after infection to some 38 after vaccination, the increase was not significant. Nearly all vaccine-specific clones in convalescent patients (304 of 307) were mono-reactive for SARS-CoV-2 spike rather than cross-reactive with common cold coronaviruses. Relatively few convalescent patients were included in the study, and early timepoints after natural infection were not analyzed.

Libraries were made using PCR. TCR sequencing of DNA from cultured CD4+ T cells used the Oncomine TCR Beta short-read assay at the Johns Hopkins FTIC core. Genomic DNA was extracted from the cultured CD4+ T cells with the QIAamp micro DNA kit. Oncomine TCR Beta libraries from cultured CD4+ T cells were pooled with unique dual indexes and sequenced on an Illumina iSeq 100. On the study's bioinformatics: Non-productive sequences were removed, and CDR3s not starting with C, not ending with F or W, or shorter than 7 amino acids were discarded. The MANAFEST web application was used to identify antigen-specific clonotypes by comparing peptide-stimulated wells against reference wells and other culture wells. Positive clones required FDR below 0.05, an odds ratio above 5, and productive frequency above 0.1% in at least two of three replicate wells. A clonotype was classed as cross-reactive if the clonotype showed significant expansion both in SARS-CoV-2 spike wells and in at least one common cold coronavirus spike condition. Similarity between CDR3 sequences was evaluated in R version 3.6.1 using Levenshtein distances (stringdist) and unrooted phylogenetic trees (ape). TCRdb handled the public reads itself, with Q25 trimming in fastp and clone calling in MiXCR, and kept productive beta chains. Rows are combined by CDR3 protein, so each entry shows the most common genes and DNA. V and J calls and clone size were set by TCRdb, not the authors. This sample is represented by approximately 11,000 distinct CDR3 sequences; around two fifths of them were singletons. Around a quarter of the sample is taken by the ten largest.

CDR1 and CDR2 (MNHEY, SVGAGI) derive from the germline V gene. Trimming removed 2 bases from V and 1 base from J, leaving 10 bases between the germline ends. From the cysteine through the phenylalanine, the CDR3 covers 15 amino acids. Only the CDR3 portion is preserved as DNA: 45 bases, with reading frame beginning at the first base. This clonotype was seen more than once but under ten times. The antigen it recognizes is unknown. Base qualities are missing; no much larger clone stands one base away. This specimen's treatment or condition label, interpreted: 10-day PBMC culture with coronavirus spike peptide pools or control peptides (ViraFEST assay). The ViraFEST assay, used in the study, expanded antigen-specific T cells with peptide pools and then identified the expanded clonotypes through TCR sequencing. The convalescent patients' positive SARS-CoV-2 PCR tests fell between March and December 2020, which was before the Alpha, Beta and Delta variants emerged in the United States. Each well held around 1.9 million PBMCs cultured with approximately 9.2 ug/ml peptide pools in IMDM containing approximately 5% human AB serum and around 9 IU/ml IL-2. On days 3 and 7, half of the culture medium was replaced with fresh IL-2-containing medium. Once the cells had been in culture for around ten days, the EasySep CD4+ T cell isolation kit was used to isolate CD4+ T cells by negative selection. Ficoll-Paque Plus gradient centrifugation was used to isolate PBMCs from whole blood, and the isolated PBMCs were then either used fresh or cryopreserved at -140C. Each culture condition was generally run in triplicate wells.

The chain joins TRBV6-5 to TRBJ2-3, with the D gene not confidently named. The specimen was cultured CD4+ T cells from blood. This receptor was identified in a human donor with COVID-19. The base sequence is TGTGCCAGCAGTTACGGCACAACAGGCACAGATACGCAGTATTTT. It translates to CASSYGTTGTDTQYF.